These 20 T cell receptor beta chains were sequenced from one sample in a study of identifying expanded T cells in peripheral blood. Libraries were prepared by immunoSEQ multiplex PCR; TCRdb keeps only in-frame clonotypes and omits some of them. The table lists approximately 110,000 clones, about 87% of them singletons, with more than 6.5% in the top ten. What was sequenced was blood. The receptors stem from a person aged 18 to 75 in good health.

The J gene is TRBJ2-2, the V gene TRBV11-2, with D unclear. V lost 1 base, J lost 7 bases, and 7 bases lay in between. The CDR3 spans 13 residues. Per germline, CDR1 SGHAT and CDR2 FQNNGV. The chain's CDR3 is CASSLGRNGELFF. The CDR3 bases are TGTGCCAGCAGCTTAGGGCGTAACGGGGAGCTGTTTTTT.

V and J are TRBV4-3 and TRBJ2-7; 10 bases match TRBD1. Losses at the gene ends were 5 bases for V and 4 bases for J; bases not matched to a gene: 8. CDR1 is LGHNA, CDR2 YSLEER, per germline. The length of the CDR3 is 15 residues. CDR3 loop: CASSFSGTGEYEQYF. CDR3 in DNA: TGCGCCAGCAGCTTTTCCGGGACAGGGGAATACGAGCAGTACTTC.

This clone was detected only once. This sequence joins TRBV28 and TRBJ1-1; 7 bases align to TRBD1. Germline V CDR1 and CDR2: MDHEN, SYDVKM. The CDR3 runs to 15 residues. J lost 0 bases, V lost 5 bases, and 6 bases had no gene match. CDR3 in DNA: TGTGCCAGCAGTAAGTCACAGGGGCTGAACACTGAAGCTTTCTTT. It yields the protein CASSKSQGLNTEAFF.

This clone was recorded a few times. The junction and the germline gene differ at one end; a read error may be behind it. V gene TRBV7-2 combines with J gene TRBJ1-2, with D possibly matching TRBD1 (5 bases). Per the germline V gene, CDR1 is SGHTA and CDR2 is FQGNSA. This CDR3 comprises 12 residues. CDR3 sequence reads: CASSLGGTRYTF. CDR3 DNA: TGTGCCAGCAGTTTAGGAGGGACGAGATACACCTTC.

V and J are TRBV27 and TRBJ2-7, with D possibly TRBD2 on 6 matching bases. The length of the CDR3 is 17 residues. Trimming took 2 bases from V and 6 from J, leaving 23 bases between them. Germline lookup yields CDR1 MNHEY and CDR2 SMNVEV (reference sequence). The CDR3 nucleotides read TGTGCCAGCAGTTTAGGGTGCGGAGGGTCTGATTATTGCGAGCAGTACTTC. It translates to CASSLGCGGSDYCEQYF.

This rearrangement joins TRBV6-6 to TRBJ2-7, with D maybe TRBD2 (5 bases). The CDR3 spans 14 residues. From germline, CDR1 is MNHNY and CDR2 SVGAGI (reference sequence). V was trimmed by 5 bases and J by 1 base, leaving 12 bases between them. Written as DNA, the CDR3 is TGTGCCAGCAGTGTAGGACTGATTTCCTACGAGCAGTACTTC. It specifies CASSVGLISYEQYF.

CDR3 sequence: CASSFLGQGGQPQHF. CDR3 nucleotides: TGTGCCAGCAGCTTCTTAGGACAGGGTGGTCAGCCCCAGCATTTT. This chain joins TRBV5-6 and TRBJ1-5; 8 bases match TRBD1. The V segment lost 2 bases and the J segment 6 bases; nucleotides outside the gene matches: 7. The CDR3 runs 15 residues. Germline CDR1 reads SGHDT; CDR2 reads YYEEEE.

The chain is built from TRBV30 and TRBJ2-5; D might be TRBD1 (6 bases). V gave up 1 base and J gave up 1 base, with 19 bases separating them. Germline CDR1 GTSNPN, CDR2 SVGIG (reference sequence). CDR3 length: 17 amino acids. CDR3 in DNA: TGTGCCTGGAGTGCCGGGACAATGGTCTACGTCCAAGAGACCCAGTACTTC. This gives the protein CAWSAGTMVYVQETQYF.

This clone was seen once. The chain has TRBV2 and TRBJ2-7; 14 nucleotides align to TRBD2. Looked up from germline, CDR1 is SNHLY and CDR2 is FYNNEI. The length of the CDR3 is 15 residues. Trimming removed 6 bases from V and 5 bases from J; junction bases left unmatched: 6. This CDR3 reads CASRATSGRDHEQYF. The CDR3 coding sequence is TGTGCCAGCAGAGCGACTAGCGGGAGGGATCACGAGCAGTACTTC.

CDR3 sequence: CASSLDRAGGPGANVLTF. In DNA form, the CDR3 reads TGTGCCAGCAGCTTAGACCGAGCGGGGGGACCTGGGGCCAACGTCCTGACTTTC. The chain uses TRBV11-1 and TRBJ2-6; the match to TRBD2 covers 9 bases. The CDR3 has 18 residues. Germline V gene lookup returns CDR1 SGHAT and CDR2 FQDESV (reference sequence). V gave up 1 base and J gave up 2 bases; unmatched junction bases: 6.

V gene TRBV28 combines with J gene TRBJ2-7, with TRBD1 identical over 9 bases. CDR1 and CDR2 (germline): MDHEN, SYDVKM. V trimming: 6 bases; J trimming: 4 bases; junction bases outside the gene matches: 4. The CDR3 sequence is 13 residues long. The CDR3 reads CASRQGALYEQYF. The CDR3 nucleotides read TGTGCCAGCAGACAGGGGGCCTTGTACGAGCAGTACTTC.

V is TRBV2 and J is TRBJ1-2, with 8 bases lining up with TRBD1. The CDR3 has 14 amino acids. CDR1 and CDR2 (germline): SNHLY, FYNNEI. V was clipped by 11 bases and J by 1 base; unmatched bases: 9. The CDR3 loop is CAGGRQGNNYGYTF. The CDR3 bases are TGTGCCGGGGGAAGACAGGGGAATAACTATGGCTACACCTTC. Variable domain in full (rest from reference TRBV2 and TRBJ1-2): EPEVTQTPSHQVTQMGQEVILRCVPISNHLYFYWYRQILGQKVEFLVSFYNNEISEKSEIFDDQFSVERPDGSNFTLKIRSTKLEDSAMYFCAGGRQGNNYGYTFGSGTRLTVV.

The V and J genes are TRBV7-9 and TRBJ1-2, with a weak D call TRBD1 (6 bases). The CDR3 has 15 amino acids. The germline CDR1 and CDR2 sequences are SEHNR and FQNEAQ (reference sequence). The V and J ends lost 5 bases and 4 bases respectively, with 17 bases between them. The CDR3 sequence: CASSPGGGRSYGYTF. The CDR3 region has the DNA TGTGCCAGCAGCCCGGGTGGGGGCAGGAGCTATGGCTACACCTTC.

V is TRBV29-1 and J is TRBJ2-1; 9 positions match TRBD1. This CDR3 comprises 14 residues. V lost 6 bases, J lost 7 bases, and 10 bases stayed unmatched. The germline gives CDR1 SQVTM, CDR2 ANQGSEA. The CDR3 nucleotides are TGCAGCGTGGGCGGGACAGGGCAGAGGAATGAGCAGTTCTTC. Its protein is CSVGGTGQRNEQFF.

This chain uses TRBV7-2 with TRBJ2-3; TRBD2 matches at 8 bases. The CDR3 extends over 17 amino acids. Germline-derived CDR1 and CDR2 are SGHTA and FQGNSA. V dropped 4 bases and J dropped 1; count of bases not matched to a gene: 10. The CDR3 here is CASSSRAGALGTDTQYF. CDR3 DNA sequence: TGTGCCAGCAGCTCTAGAGCGGGGGCGCTAGGCACAGATACGCAGTATTTT.

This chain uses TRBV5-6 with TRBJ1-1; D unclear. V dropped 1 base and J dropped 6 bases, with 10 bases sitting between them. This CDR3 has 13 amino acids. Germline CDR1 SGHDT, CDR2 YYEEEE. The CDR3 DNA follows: TGTGCCAGCAGCTTGCGGCTACGGGCTGAAGCTTTCTTT. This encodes CASSLRLRAEAFF.

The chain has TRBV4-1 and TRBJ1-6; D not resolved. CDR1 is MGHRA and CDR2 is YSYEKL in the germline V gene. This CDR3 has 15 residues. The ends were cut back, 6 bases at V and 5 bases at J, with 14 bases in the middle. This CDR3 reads CASRRTFQNNSPLHF. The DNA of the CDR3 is TGCGCCAGCAGACGGACGTTCCAGAATAATTCACCCCTCCACTTT.

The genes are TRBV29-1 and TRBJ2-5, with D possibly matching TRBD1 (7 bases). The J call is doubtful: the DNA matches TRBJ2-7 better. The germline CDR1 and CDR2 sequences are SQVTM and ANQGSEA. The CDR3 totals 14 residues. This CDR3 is CSVEDGGGGYEQYF. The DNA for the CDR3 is TGCAGCGTTGAAGATGGAGGGGGCGGGTACGAGCAGTACTTC.

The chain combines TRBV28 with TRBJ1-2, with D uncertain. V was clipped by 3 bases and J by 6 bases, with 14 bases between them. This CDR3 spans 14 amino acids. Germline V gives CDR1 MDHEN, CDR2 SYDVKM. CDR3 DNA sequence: TGTGCCAGCAGTTTCCTTACGCGAGACAATGGCTACACCTTC. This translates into CASSFLTRDNGYTF.

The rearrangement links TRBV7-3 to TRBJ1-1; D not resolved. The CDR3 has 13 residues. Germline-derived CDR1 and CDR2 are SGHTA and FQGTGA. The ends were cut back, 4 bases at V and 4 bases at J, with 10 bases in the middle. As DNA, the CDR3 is TGTGCCAGCAGCTACACTGGGAGCACTGAAGCTTTCTTT. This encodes CASSYTGSTEAFF.